A single TCR beta chain is shown here with its context. Trimming left V 3 bases short and J 2 bases short, with 8 bases between. The CDR3 contains 15 residues. Germline CDR1 is SGHTA and CDR2 is FQGNSA. This record comes from a study of blood T cell repertoires in COVID-19. Study in general: PBMCs, B-cell-depleted T cells, or T cells were the source of the cDNA or gDNA that made up the material.

Participant-given clinical history determined each cohort assignment. In the authors' workflow: Reference gene primer amplification gave estimated nucleated cell counts. Sequenced by immunoSEQ multiplex PCR; TCRdb stores in-frame clones only, minus some. V, J and clone size are those of that table, while D and trimming were read from the DNA. The table has about 200,000 clones, 89% seen once. This sequence joins TRBV7-2 and TRBJ2-6; possibly TRBD2 for D (6 bases). The origin of this receptor is a woman aged 40 to 55 with acute COVID-19. Sequenced: PBMCs or T cells enriched from blood (not recorded which). Here the CDR3 reads CASSLREAGANVLTF. In DNA form, the CDR3 reads TGTGCCAGCAGCTTGAGGGAGGCTGGGGCCAACGTCCTGACTTTC.